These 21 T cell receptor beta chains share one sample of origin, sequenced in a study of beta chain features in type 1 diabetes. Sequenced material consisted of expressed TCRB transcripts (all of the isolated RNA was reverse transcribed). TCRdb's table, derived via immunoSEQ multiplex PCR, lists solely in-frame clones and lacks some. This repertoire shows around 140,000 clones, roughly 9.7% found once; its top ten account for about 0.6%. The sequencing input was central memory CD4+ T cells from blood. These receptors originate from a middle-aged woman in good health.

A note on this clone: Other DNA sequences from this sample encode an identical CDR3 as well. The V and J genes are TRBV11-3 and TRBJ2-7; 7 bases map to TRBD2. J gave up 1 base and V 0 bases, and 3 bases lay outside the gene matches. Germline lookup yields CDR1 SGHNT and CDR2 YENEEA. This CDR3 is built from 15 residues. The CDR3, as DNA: TGTGCCAGCAGCTTAGAGGGAGGGGAGTCCTACGAGCAGTACTTC. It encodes CASSLEGGESYEQYF. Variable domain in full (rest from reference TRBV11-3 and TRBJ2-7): EAGVVQSPRYKIIEKKQPVAFWCNPISGHNTLYWYLQNLGQGPELLIRYENEEAVDDSQLPKDRFSAERLKGVDSTLKIQPAELGDSAVYLCASSLEGGESYEQYFGPGTRLTVT.

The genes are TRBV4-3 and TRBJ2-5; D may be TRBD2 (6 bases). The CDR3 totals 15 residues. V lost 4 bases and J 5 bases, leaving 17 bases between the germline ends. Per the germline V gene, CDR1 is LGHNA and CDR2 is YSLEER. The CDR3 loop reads CASSLNGAGRETQYF. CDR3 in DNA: TGCGCCAGCAGCCTAAACGGGGCGGGGCGGGAGACCCAGTACTTC.

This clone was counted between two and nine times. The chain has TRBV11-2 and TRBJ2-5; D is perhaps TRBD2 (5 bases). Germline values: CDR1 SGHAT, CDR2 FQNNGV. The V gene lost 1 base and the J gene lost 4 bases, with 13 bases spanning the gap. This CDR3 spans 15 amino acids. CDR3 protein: CASSLALRAGETQYF. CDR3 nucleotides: TGTGCCAGCAGCTTAGCGCTGAGGGCGGGAGAGACCCAGTACTTC.

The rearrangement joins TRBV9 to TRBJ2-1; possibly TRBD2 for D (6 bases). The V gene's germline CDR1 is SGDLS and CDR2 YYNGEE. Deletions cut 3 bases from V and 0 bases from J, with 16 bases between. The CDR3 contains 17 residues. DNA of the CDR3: TGTGCCAGCAGCGGGAGGGGTGCGGCCTCCTCCTACAATGAGCAGTTCTTC. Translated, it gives CASSGRGAASSYNEQFF.

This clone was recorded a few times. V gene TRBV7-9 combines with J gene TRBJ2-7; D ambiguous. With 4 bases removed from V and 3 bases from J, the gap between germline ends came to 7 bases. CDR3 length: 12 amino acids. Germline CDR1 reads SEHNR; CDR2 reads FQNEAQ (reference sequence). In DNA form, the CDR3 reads TGTGCCAGCAGCTCGATAGACTACGAGCAGTACTTC. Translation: CASSSIDYEQYF.

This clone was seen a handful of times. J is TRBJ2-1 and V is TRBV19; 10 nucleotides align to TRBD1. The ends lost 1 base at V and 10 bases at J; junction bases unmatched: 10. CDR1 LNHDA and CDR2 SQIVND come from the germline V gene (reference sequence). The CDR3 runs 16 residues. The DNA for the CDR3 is TGTGCCAGTAGTATAGTAGGACAGGGGGGAAAAGGGGAGCAGTTCTTC. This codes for CASSIVGQGGKGEQFF.

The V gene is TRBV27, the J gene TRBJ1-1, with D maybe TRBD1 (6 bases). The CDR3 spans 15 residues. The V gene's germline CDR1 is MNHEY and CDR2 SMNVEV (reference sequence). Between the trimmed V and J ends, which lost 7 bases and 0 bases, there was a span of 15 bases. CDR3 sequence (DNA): TGTGCCAGCATTTTCAGGGGTTCGGTGAACACTGAAGCTTTCTTT. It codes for CASIFRGSVNTEAFF.

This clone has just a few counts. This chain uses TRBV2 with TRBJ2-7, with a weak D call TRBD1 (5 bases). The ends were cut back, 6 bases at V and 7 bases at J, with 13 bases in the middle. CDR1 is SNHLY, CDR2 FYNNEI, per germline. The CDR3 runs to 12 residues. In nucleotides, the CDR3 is TGTGCCAGCAGGCCACAGGTGCGGGAGCAGTACTTC. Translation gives CASRPQVREQYF.

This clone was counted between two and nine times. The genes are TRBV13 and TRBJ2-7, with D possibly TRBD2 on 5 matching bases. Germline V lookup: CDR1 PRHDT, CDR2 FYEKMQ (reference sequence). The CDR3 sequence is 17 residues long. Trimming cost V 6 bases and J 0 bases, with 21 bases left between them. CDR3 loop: CASRTRGFGVSSYEQYF. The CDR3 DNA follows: TGTGCCAGCAGAACGCGAGGGTTCGGGGTAAGCTCCTACGAGCAGTACTTC.

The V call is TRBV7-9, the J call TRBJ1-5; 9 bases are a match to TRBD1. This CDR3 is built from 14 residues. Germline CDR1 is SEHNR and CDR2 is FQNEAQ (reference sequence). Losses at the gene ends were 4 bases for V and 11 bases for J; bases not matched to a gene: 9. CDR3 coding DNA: TGTGCCAGCAGCTCCGGGACAGGGTTTGGATCCCAGCATTTT. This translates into CASSSGTGFGSQHF. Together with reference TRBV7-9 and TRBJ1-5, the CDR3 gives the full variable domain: DTGVSQNPRHKITKRGQNVTFRCDPISEHNRLYWYRQTLGQGPEFLTYFQNEAQLEKSRLLSDRFSAERPKGSFSTLEIQRTEQGDSAMYLCASSSGTGFGSQHFGDGTRLSIL.

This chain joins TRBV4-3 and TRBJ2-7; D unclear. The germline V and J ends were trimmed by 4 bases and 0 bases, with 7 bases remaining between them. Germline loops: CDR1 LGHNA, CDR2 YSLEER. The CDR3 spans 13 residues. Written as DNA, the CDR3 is TGCGCCAGCAGCCCTGAGGTCTCCTACGAGCAGTACTTC. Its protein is CASSPEVSYEQYF.

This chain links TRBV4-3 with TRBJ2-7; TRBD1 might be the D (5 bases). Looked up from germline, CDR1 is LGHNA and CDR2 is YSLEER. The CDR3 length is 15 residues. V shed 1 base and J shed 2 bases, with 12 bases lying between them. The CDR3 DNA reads TGCGCCAGCAGCCAAGCTTGGGGCGGAACCTACGAGCAGTACTTC. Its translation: CASSQAWGGTYEQYF.

This CDR3 reads CASSFWPGTGGAVQAFF. CDR3 bases: TGTGCCAGCAGCTTCTGGCCCGGGACAGGGGGCGCCGTCCAAGCTTTCTTT. This rearrangement joins TRBV5-4 to TRBJ1-1; 12 nucleotides match TRBD1. Germline loops: CDR1 SGHNT, CDR2 YYREEE (reference sequence). CDR3 length: 17 amino acids. Unmatched junction bases numbered 14, after V lost 2 bases and J lost 9 bases.

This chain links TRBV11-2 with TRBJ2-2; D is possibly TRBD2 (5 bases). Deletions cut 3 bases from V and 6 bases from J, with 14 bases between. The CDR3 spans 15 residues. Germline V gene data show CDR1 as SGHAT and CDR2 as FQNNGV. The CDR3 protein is CASSFYGSMAGELFF. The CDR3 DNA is TGTGCCAGCAGCTTTTATGGGAGTATGGCCGGGGAGCTGTTTTTT. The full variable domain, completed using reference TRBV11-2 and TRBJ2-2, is EAGVAQSPRYKIIEKRQSVAFWCNPISGHATLYWYQQILGQGPKLLIQFQNNGVVDDSQLPKDRFSAERLKGVDSTLKIQPAKLEDSAVYLCASSFYGSMAGELFFGEGSRLTVL.

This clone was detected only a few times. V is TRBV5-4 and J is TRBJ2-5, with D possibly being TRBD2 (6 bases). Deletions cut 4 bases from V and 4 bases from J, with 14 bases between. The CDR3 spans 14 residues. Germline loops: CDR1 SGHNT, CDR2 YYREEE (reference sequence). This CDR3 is CASSKPGRRETQYF. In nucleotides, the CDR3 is TGTGCCAGCAGCAAACCCGGGAGAAGAGAGACCCAGTACTTC.

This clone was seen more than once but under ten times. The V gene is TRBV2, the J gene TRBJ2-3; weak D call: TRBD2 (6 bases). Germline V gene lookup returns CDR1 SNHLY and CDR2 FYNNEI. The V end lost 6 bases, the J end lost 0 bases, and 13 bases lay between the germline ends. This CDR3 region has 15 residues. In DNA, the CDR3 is TGTGCCAGCAGCTCACTAGCACCTAGCACAGATACGCAGTATTTT. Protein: CASSSLAPSTDTQYF.

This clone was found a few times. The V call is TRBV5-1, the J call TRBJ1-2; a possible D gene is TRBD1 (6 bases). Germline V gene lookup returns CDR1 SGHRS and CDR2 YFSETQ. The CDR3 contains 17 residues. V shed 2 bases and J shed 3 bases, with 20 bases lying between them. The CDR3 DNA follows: TGCGCCAGCAGCTTAACAGGGTGGGCTGGGCAGGACTATGGCTACACCTTC. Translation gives CASSLTGWAGQDYGYTF.

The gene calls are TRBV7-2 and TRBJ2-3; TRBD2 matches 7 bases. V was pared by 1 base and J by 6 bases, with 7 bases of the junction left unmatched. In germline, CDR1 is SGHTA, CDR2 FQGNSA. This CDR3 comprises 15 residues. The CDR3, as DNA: TGTGCCAGCAGCTTAGAGTACGCGGGGGAGGATACGCAGTATTTT. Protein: CASSLEYAGEDTQYF.

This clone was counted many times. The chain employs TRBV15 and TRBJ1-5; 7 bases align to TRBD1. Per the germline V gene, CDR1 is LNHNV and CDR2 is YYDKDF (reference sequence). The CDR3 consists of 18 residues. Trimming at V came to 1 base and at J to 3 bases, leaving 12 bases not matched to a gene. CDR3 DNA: TGTGCCACCAGCAGAGCAACTGCCGGGACAGATATCAATCAGCCCCAGCATTTT. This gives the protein CATSRATAGTDINQPQHF.

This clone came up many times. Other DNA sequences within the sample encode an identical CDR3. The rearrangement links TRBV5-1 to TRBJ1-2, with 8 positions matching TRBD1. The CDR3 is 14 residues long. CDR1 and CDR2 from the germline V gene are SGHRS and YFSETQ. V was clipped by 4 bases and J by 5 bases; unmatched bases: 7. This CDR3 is CASSPGGATYGYTF. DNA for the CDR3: TGCGCCAGCAGCCCAGGGGGCGCGACGTATGGCTACACCTTC.

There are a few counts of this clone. Here the CDR3 reads CASSDLTDTQYF. As DNA, the CDR3 is TGTGCCAGCAGTGATCTCACAGATACGCAGTATTTT. The V gene is TRBV6-1, the J gene TRBJ2-3; D ambiguous. V was clipped by 3 bases and J by 2 bases, with 3 bases between them. This CDR3 has 12 residues. Germline values: CDR1 MNHNS, CDR2 SASEGT.